This TCR beta chain stems from a study of cytomegalovirus exposure and HLA in healthy donors. The study, taken as a whole, reports: A few of the chains that were CMV-associated were confirmed in vitro to be specific for CMV antigens.

The ends were cut back, 2 bases at V and 5 bases at J, with 13 bases in the middle. Germline V gene sequence: CDR1 SGHDT, CDR2 YYEEEE. This CDR3 is built from 15 residues. Details on this clone: The antigen is undetermined. The sample holds other DNA sequences that translate to the same CDR3.

Both 60 Vbeta primers and 13 Jbeta primers went into the PCR. Libraries were prepared by immunoSEQ multiplex PCR; TCRdb keeps only in-frame clonotypes and omits some of them. The data hold roughly 100,000 clones, with around 81% observed a single time. This clonotype originated in a female donor in good health and CMV-seropositive. The sequenced material came from PBMCs. This chain joins TRBV5-6 and TRBJ1-4; a weak D match, TRBD1 (6 bases). The CDR3 DNA reads as TGTGCCAGCAGCTTAATCGGGCAGGGGAATGAAAAACTGTTTTTT. This encodes CASSLIGQGNEKLFF. The variable domain in full, with the rest retrieved from reference TRBV5-6 and TRBJ1-4, is DAGVTQSPTHLIKTRGQQVTLRCSPKSGHDTVSWYQQALGQGPQFIFQYYEEEERQRGNFPDRFSGHQFPNYSSELNVNALLLGDSALYLCASSLIGQGNEKLFFGSGTQLSVL.